This T cell receptor (beta chain) was sequenced for a study of shared clonotypes between healthy human individuals. Profiled with immunoSEQ multiplex PCR; TCRdb holds only in-frame clones, not every one. This table has 1 million to 1.2 million clones, approximately 77% appearing once. A word on this clone: This sample includes further DNA sequences coding for the same CDR3.

CDR1 is SEHNR, CDR2 FQNEAQ, per germline (reference sequence). Trimming took off 2 bases at V and 3 bases at J, with 7 bases between the two ends. The CDR3 spans 13 residues. The sequence was obtained from a man younger than 35 in good health. Some clones in this sample may be carry-over from other donors' samples. The sequencing sample was made of memory CD4+ T cells from PBMCs. The subset denotes: CD45RA-negative fraction. The chain couples TRBV7-9 to TRBJ1-1, with no clear D. Here the CDR3 reads CASSLSGDTEAFF. CDR3 DNA: TGTGCCAGCAGCTTAAGTGGAGACACTGAAGCTTTCTTT.